The rows below give T cell receptor beta chains drawn from one sample of a study of CD8 T cells in ankylosing spondylitis. TCRdb recomputed calls from the 5' RACE reads with MiXCR, one row per CDR3 protein. The sample includes around 300,000 distinct CDR3 sequences, roughly 14% of them seen just once. The specimen was blood, either unsorted or a sorted T cell fraction (not recorded which). These receptor sequences come from a male donor with ankylosing spondylitis or in good health (not recorded which). Both conserved end residues are part of each CDR3. A D gene is named only where the DNA matches it firmly. Clone size, where shown, is once, few, many, or a class for clones that have expanded.

j_call	cdr3_length	d_call	v_call	clone_size	cdr3_aa	cdr3_nt
TRBJ2-1	15	NA	TRBV5-1	many	CASSLAGTLYNEQFF	TGCGCCAGCAGCTTGGCCGGGACTCTCTACAATGAGCAGTTCTTC
TRBJ1-6	14	TRBD1	TRBV3-1	NA	CASRFVGTGAPLHF	TGTGCCAGCAGATTCGTAGGGACAGGGGCACCCCTCCACTTT
TRBJ1-4	14	TRBD1	TRBV5-6	few	CASSLVDRDEKLFF	TGTGCCAGCAGCTTGGTTGACAGGGACGAAAAACTGTTTTTT
TRBJ1-4	14	NA	TRBV5-5	few	CASSLGGSNEKLFF	TGTGCCAGCAGCTTAGGAGGAAGTAATGAAAAACTGTTTTTT
TRBJ1-6	15	TRBD1	TRBV9	NA	CASSVGGTGPSPLHF	TGTGCCAGCAGCGTAGGCGGGACAGGGCCTTCACCCCTCCACTTT
TRBJ2-7	15	TRBD2	TRBV5-1	few	CASSLSSGSFYEQYF	TGCGCCAGCAGCTTGAGTAGCGGGAGCTTCTACGAGCAGTACTTC
TRBJ1-1	14	NA	TRBV20-1	NA	CSARVNALNTEAFF	TGCAGTGCTAGAGTCAACGCCTTGAACACTGAAGCTTTCTTT
TRBJ1-1	16	NA	TRBV5-1	few	CASSLAGTGLNTEAFF	TGCGCCAGCAGCTTGGCAGGGACGGGACTGAACACTGAAGCTTTCTTT
TRBJ1-1	14	NA	TRBV12-3/TRBV12-4	NA	CASSWGGANTEAFF	TGTGCCAGCAGTTGGGGTGGTGCGAACACTGAAGCTTTCTTT
TRBJ2-5	14	NA	TRBV10-3	NA	CAISPDSSKETQYF	TGTGCCATCAGCCCGGACAGTTCCAAAGAGACCCAGTACTTC
TRBJ1-2	16	NA	TRBV3-1	many	CASSQVPIPGQYGYTF	TGTGCCAGCAGCCAAGTTCCGATACCGGGACAATATGGCTACACCTTC
TRBJ1-2	14	NA	TRBV10-3	few	CAGGGSRDNYGYTF	TGTGCCGGCGGCGGGTCCAGGGATAACTATGGCTACACCTTC
TRBJ2-1	15	TRBD2	TRBV5-1	NA	CASSSTSRGGDEQFF	TGCGCCAGCAGCTCGACTAGCCGGGGGGGGGATGAGCAGTTCTTC
TRBJ2-2	17	TRBD1	TRBV4-1	NA	CASSLSGTDFNTGELFF	TGCGCCAGCAGCCTTTCCGGGACAGATTTTAACACCGGGGAGCTGTTTTTT
TRBJ2-3	12	NA	TRBV21-1	NA	CASSKSGDTQYF	TGTGCCAGCAGCAAATCCGGAGATACGCAGTATTTT
TRBJ1-1	12	NA	TRBV29-1	many	CSVARGNTEAFF	TGCAGCGTCGCCCGGGGGAACACTGAAGCTTTCTTT
TRBJ2-7	14	TRBD1	TRBV11-2	many	CASSLLTGSYEQYF	TGTGCCAGCAGCCTTCTGACAGGGTCCTACGAGCAGTACTTC
TRBJ2-1	15	TRBD2	TRBV2	NA	CASSELQREVNEQFF	TGTGCCAGCAGTGAACTCCAGCGGGAGGTCAATGAGCAGTTCTTC
TRBJ2-1	15	NA	TRBV7-6	few	CASSSLPLGHNEQFF	TGTGCCAGCAGCTCCCTCCCCCTAGGCCACAATGAGCAGTTCTTC
TRBJ2-1	15	TRBD2	TRBV7-9	NA	CASSPPGGAGNEQFF	TGTGCCAGCAGCCCACCCGGGGGGGCTGGCAATGAGCAGTTCTTC
TRBJ1-2	18	NA	TRBV2	few	CASSESAVIGEGVYGYTF	TGTGCCAGCAGTGAATCGGCGGTGATCGGGGAAGGGGTCTATGGCTACACCTTC
TRBJ2-1	16	TRBD2	TRBV3-1	NA	CASSQPGLAGGDEQFF	TGTGCCAGCAGCCAACCGGGACTAGCGGGAGGTGATGAGCAGTTCTTC
TRBJ2-4	12	NA	TRBV12-3/TRBV12-4	NA	CASSLVENIQYF	TGTGCCAGCAGTTTGGTGGAAAACATTCAGTACTTC
TRBJ1-2	12	NA	TRBV29-1	NA	CSAQTADYGYTF	TGCAGCGCCCAGACGGCTGACTATGGCTACACCTTC
TRBJ2-7	15	NA	TRBV28	NA	CASTSGGEAVYEQYF	TGTGCCAGCACCTCCGGGGGTGAGGCCGTTTACGAGCAGTACTTC
TRBJ1-2	14	NA	TRBV4-1	few	CASSLRWSPRGFTF	TGCGCCAGCAGCCTAAGATGGTCCCCTAGGGGGTTCACCTTC
TRBJ1-4	15	NA	TRBV12-3/TRBV12-4	many	CASSLSGAANEKLFF	TGTGCCAGCAGTTTAAGCGGGGCGGCCAATGAAAAACTGTTTTTT
TRBJ1-1	11	NA	TRBV6-6	NA	CASSWWEEAFF	TGTGCCAGCAGTTGGTGGGAGGAAGCTTTCTTT
TRBJ2-2	15	NA	TRBV10-3	few	CAISEAGQDTGELFF	TGTGCCATCAGTGAGGCAGGGCAGGACACCGGGGAGCTGTTTTTT
TRBJ2-3	14	NA	TRBV7-8	NA	CALPRQAYTDTQYF	TGTGCCCTGCCTAGACAGGCGTACACAGATACGCAGTATTTT
TRBJ2-5	14	NA	TRBV7-9	few	CASSFTLSQETQYF	TGTGCCAGCAGCTTTACACTGAGTCAAGAGACCCAGTACTTC
TRBJ1-4	14	NA	TRBV10-3	few	CAISTGATNEKLFF	TGTGCCATCAGCACAGGCGCAACTAATGAAAAACTGTTTTTT
TRBJ2-3	19	TRBD2	TRBV6-4	NA	CASSDSTILSGTDTDTQYF	TGTGCCAGCAGTGACTCGACTATTCTTAGCGGGACGGACACAGATACGCAGTATTTT
TRBJ2-7	14	TRBD1	TRBV20-1	few	CSARVGGGNSEQYF	TGCAGTGCTAGAGTAGGGGGCGGAAATTCCGAGCAGTACTTC
TRBJ1-1	13	TRBD1	TRBV12-3/TRBV12-4	few	CASTQTGYTEAFF	TGTGCCAGCACCCAGACAGGGTACACTGAAGCTTTCTTT
TRBJ1-3	18	TRBD1	TRBV11-3	NA	CASSGRDRGDSSGNTIYF	TGTGCCAGCAGCGGACGAGACAGGGGAGACAGCTCTGGAAACACCATATATTTT